The clone carrying this TCR beta chain has only a few counts. Given a much more abundant clone one base away, this may be a read error. From germline, CDR1 is MNHNS and CDR2 SASEGT. The CDR3 sequence is 16 residues long. The sample is drawn from a study of regulatory T cells in long-lasting Graves disease. Time point noted: persistent/refractory GD, antithyroid drugs over 5 years with positive TRAb. Researchers made the TCR library from RNA that was extracted from PBMCs. According to the study, TCR beta libraries were built with iRepertoire HTBI primers and CDR3-region Arm-PCR. TCRdb independently ran MiXCR on the multiplex PCR reads; one entry per CDR3 protein. This sample carries over 450,000 distinct CDR3 sequences, approximately 21% of them seen once, and the ten largest clones take about 6.6%.

The chain combines TRBV6-1 with TRBJ1-2, with 7 positions matching TRBD1. This TCR was recovered from a female donor with Graves disease. Here the sequenced sample was peripheral blood mononuclear cells (PBMCs), taken when the disease was refractory, from a patient treated with antithyroid drugs. CDR3 loop: CVSSDPGQLFSDGYTF. The CDR3 nucleotides are TGTGTCAGCAGTGACCCGGGACAGCTCTTTTCGGATGGCTACACCTTC.